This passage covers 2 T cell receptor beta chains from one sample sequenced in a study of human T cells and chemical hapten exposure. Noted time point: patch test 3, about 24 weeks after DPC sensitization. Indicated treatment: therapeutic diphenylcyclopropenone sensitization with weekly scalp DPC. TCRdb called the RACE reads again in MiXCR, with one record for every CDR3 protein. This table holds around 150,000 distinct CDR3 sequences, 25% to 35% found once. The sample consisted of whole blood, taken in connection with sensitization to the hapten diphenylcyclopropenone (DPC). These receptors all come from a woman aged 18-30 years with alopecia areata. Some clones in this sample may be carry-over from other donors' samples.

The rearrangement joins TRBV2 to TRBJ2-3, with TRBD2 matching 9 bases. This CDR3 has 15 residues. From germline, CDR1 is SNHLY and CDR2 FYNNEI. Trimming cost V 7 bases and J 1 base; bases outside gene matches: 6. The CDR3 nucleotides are TGTGCCAGCAATTTGGCGGGAGGGCGCACAGATACGCAGTATTTT. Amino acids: CASNLAGGRTDTQYF.

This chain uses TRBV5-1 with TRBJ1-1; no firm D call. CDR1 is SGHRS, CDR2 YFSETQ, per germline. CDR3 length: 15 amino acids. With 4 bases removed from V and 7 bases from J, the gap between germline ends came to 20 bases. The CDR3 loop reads CASSPPVVGRDEAFF. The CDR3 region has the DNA TGCGCCAGCAGCCCTCCTGTGGTGGGAAGGGATGAAGCTTTCTTT.